A few counts support the clone carrying this TCR beta chain. Its specificity is unknown. This entry comes from a study of T cells in Graves' hyperthyroidism and ophthalmopathy. The CDR3 runs 16 residues. Germline V lookup: CDR1 SEHNR, CDR2 FQNEAQ (reference sequence). After removal of 2 bases from V and 6 bases from J, the junction contained 5 bases not matched to a gene. Study-level findings and limits: Blood also carried most thyroid clonotypes expanded above 0.001.

The investigators amplified TCR beta CDR3 regions from RNA transcripts. During a first-round RT-PCR of the TCR CDR3, the HTBI primer set was used. TCRdb re-called the multiplex PCR reads through MiXCR, storing one row per CDR3 protein. Here the sample spans approximately 700,000 distinct CDR3 sequences, nearly 45% being singletons. The receptor's source is an adult man with Graves' disease, either hyperthyroidism or ophthalmopathy (not recorded which). Sequencing was carried out using peripheral blood or thyroid tissue (not recorded which). This chain uses TRBV7-9 with TRBJ2-2; 11 bases match TRBD2. The CDR3 here is CASSLKLAGAAGELFF. The CDR3 bases are TGTGCCAGCAGCTTAAAACTAGCGGGAGCTGCCGGGGAGCTGTTTTTT.